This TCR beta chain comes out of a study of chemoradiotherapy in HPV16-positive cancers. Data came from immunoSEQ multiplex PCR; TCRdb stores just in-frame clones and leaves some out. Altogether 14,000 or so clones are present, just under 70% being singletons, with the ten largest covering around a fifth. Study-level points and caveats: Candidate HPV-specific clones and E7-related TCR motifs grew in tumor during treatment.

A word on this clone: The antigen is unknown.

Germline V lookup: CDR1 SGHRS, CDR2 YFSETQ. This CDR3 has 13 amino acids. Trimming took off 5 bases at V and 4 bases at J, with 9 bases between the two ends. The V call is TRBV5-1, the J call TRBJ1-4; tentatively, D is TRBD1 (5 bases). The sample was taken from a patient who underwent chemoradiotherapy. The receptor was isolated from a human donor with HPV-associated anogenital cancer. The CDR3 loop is CASRTGRNEKLFF. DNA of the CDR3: TGCGCCAGCAGAACGGGACGTAATGAAAAACTGTTTTTT.